This T cell receptor beta chain was profiled in a study of T cell clonotyping in hematopoietic cell transplantation. Whole-study findings and limits: After transplant, recipient diversity fell while pathologically expanded clonotypes grew through day 180. Higher Inverse Simpson Index values in graft donor and pretransplant recipient predicted broader posttransplant TCR diversity. At the given depth, recipient repertoires were over 95% de novo clonotypes. Cells were unsorted, so CD4 and CD8 contributions were not separated.

Generated by immunoSEQ multiplex PCR, the TCRdb table keeps only in-frame clones and is missing some. The sample has several thousand clones; about a third are singletons. Germline V gives CDR1 GTSNPN, CDR2 SVGIG (reference sequence). The ends were cut back, 2 bases at V and 7 bases at J, with 12 bases in the middle. CDR3 length: 13 amino acids. On this clone itself: The antigen is unknown.

The V gene is TRBV30, the J gene TRBJ2-1, with D perhaps given as TRBD1 or TRBD2 (5 bases each). This clonotype was obtained from a female patient between 50 and 59 years old who had an allogeneic stem cell transplant from an unrelated donor, so the T cells may come from the graft donor. Some clones in this sample may be carry-over from other donors' samples. Sequenced material: peripheral blood mononuclear cells, taken 30 days after allogeneic stem cell transplant. CDR3 loop: CAWSRGRDNEQFF. DNA of the CDR3: TGTGCCTGGAGTCGGGGCAGGGATAATGAGCAGTTCTTC.